This T cell receptor (beta chain) was sequenced during a study of chemoradiotherapy in HPV16-positive cancers. Study-wide background: Two HPV16-positive patients' cells yielded candidate HPV-specific clones and common motifs. Overall study results and limits: In HPV16-positive patients, HPV-responsive T-cell expansion tracked better recurrence-free survival. Only two HPV16-positive patients supplied the functional HPV-specificity definition. Candidate HPV-specific clones and E7-related TCR motifs grew in tumor during treatment.

V dropped 5 bases and J dropped 0 bases, with 14 bases sitting between them. Germline lookup yields CDR1 SQVTM and CDR2 ANQGSEA. The CDR3 covers 15 residues. Of note for this clone: Its specificity is unknown.

Using immunoSEQ multiplex PCR, the repertoire was profiled, and TCRdb retains in-frame clones only, with some absent. This table holds about 2,000 clones, approximately 90% found once. The source is a human donor with HPV-associated anogenital cancer. Sequencing was performed on tumor tissue, taken from a patient who underwent chemoradiotherapy. This sequence joins TRBV29-1 and TRBJ2-1; a possible D gene is TRBD2 (6 bases). The CDR3 coding sequence is TGCAGCGTTTGGGGAGGCGAGATCTCCTACAATGAGCAGTTCTTC. Encoded protein: CSVWGGEISYNEQFF.